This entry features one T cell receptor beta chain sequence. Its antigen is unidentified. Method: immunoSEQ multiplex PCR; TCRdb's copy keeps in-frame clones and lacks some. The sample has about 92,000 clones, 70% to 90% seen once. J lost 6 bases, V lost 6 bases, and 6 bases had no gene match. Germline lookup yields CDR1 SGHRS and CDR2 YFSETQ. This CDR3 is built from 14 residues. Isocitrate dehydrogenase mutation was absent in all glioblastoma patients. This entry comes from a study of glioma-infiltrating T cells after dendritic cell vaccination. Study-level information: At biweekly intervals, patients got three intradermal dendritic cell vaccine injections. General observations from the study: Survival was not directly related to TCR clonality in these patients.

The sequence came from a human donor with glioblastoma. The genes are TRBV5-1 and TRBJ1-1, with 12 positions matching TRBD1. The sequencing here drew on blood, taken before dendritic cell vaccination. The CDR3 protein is CASIPGQGASEAFF. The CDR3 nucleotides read TGCGCCAGCATCCCGGGACAGGGGGCATCTGAAGCTTTCTTT.